The 14 T cell receptor beta chains reported below all come from one sample, sequenced in a study of T-cell memory formation after mild COVID-19. One entry per CDR3 protein results from TCRdb running MiXCR on the 5' RACE reads. The sample shows around 200,000 distinct CDR3 sequences, roughly 27% of them seen only once. Sequencing input: PBMCs or a T cell subset sorted from them (not recorded which). The origin of the receptors is an adult woman who had mild COVID-19 (a few samples of this study predate the infection). Cell type and time point are not known.

This clonotype was picked up a small number of times. V gene TRBV7-6 combines with J gene TRBJ2-1, with TRBD2 identical over 7 bases. The J segment lost 2 bases and the V segment lost 1 base, leaving 2 bases of the junction unmatched. Germline-derived CDR1 and CDR2 are SGHVS and FNYEAQ. The CDR3 sequence is 15 residues long. CDR3 region: CASSLGGSPYNEQFF. The CDR3 DNA follows: TGTGCCAGCAGCTTAGGCGGGAGCCCCTACAATGAGCAGTTCTTC.

CDR3 sequence (DNA): TGCAGCGTTTGGCCTGGGCTGAACACCGGGGAGCTGTTTTTT. Its protein is CSVWPGLNTGELFF. The chain couples TRBV29-1 to TRBJ2-2; D unresolved. Germline loops: CDR1 SQVTM, CDR2 ANQGSEA. Trimming removed 5 bases from V and 1 base from J, with 11 bases in between. The CDR3 is 14 residues long.

As DNA, the CDR3 is TGTGCCAGCATGAGGCTAGCGGGGAATGAGCAGTTCTTC. It specifies CASMRLAGNEQFF. The V and J genes are TRBV6-5 and TRBJ2-1, with 9 bases that match TRBD2. J was trimmed by 7 bases and V by 7 bases; bases with no gene match: 5. The CDR3 covers 13 residues. Germline V gives CDR1 MNHEY, CDR2 SVGAGI.

This clonotype has more than one count but fewer than ten. The chain combines TRBV3-1 with TRBJ2-5, with D perhaps TRBD1 or TRBD2 (5 bases each). V was shortened by 4 bases and J by 5 bases, with 17 bases between the two germline ends. Germline V CDR1 and CDR2: LGHDT, YNNKEL (reference sequence). CDR3 size: 15 residues. CDR3 region: CASSRGVIRTETQYF. The CDR3 coding sequence is TGTGCCAGCAGCCGAGGGGTCATAAGAACCGAGACCCAGTACTTC.

The CDR3 region is CASSLAIGSGELFF. The CDR3 region has the DNA TGCGCCAGCAGCTTGGCCATAGGGTCCGGGGAGCTGTTTTTT. The chain has TRBV5-1 and TRBJ2-2; D gene unclear. The V and J ends lost 0 bases and 6 bases respectively, with 9 bases between them. The V gene's germline CDR1 is SGHRS and CDR2 YFSETQ. The CDR3 loop spans 14 amino acids.

This sequence joins TRBV7-8 and TRBJ2-1; D uncertain. The CDR3 sequence is 15 residues long. Trimming took 0 bases from V and 7 from J, leaving 13 bases between them. CDR1 is SGHVS, CDR2 FQNEAQ, per germline. This chain's CDR3 is CASSLASFPGNEQFF. The CDR3 DNA sequence: TGTGCCAGCAGCTTAGCCTCTTTTCCTGGGAATGAGCAGTTCTTC.

This clonotype was seen a handful of times. The CDR3 sequence is CASSEWENTEAFF. The CDR3 DNA sequence: TGTGCCAGCAGTGAATGGGAGAACACTGAAGCTTTCTTT. The chain recombines TRBV2 with TRBJ1-1; D is ambiguous. V was pared by 2 bases and J by 1 base, with 5 bases between. Germline V CDR1 and CDR2: SNHLY, FYNNEI. This CDR3 region has 13 residues.

This clonotype was found a few times. The chain couples TRBV5-1 to TRBJ2-1; 12 bases map to TRBD2. This CDR3 is 15 amino acids long. Germline values: CDR1 SGHRS, CDR2 YFSETQ. V was pared by 4 bases and J by 7 bases, with 6 bases of the junction left unmatched. The chain's CDR3 is CASSPLAGGLNEQFF. The CDR3 DNA is TGCGCCAGCAGCCCTCTAGCGGGGGGGCTTAATGAGCAGTTCTTC.

V and J are TRBV25-1 and TRBJ1-4; unclear D gene. CDR1 and CDR2 from the germline V gene are MGHDK and SYGVNS. Trimming pared 3 bases from V and 5 bases from J, leaving 7 bases between. This CDR3 contains 13 residues. CDR3 in DNA: TGTGCCAGCAGTGATGGAGGGAATGAAAAACTGTTTTTT. Amino acids: CASSDGGNEKLFF. The complete variable domain, with remaining parts taken from reference TRBV25-1 and TRBJ1-4, reads EADIYQTPRYLVIGTGKKITLECSQTMGHDKMYWYQQDPGMELHLIHYSYGVNSTEKGDLSSESTVSRIRTEHFPLTLESARPSHTSQYLCASSDGGNEKLFFGSGTQLSVL.

The chain recombines TRBV12-3 or TRBV12-4 with TRBJ1-2, with D perhaps TRBD1 (5 bases). V lost 7 bases, J lost 5 bases, and 26 bases lay in between. This CDR3 has 17 amino acids. The DNA of the CDR3 is TGTGCCAGCACGGGCGAACAAGGGGCCATCTATGGGTATGGCTACACCTTC. Protein: CASTGEQGAIYGYGYTF.

This clonotype was seen a handful of times. The CDR3 bases are TGCGCCAGCAGCCCGGCACTACAGGGGGCAACAGATACGCAGTATTTT. Translating gives CASSPALQGATDTQYF. This rearrangement joins TRBV5-1 to TRBJ2-3; 9 bases are a match to TRBD1. V shed 4 bases, J shed 3 bases, and the junction held 9 bases outside the gene matches. This CDR3 is 16 amino acids long. From germline, CDR1 is SGHRS and CDR2 YFSETQ.

V usage is TRBV18 and J usage is TRBJ1-3; D ambiguous. Germline CDR1 KGHSH, CDR2 LQKENI. V lost 2 bases, J lost 3 bases, and 8 bases lay in between. The CDR3 consists of 14 residues. The CDR3 coding sequence is TGTGCCAGCTCACCAATAGGGAGTGGAAACACCATATATTTT. Translation: CASSPIGSGNTIYF. The full variable domain, its missing parts supplied by reference TRBV18 and TRBJ1-3, is NAGVMQNPRHLVRRRGQEARLRCSPMKGHSHVYWYRQLPEEGLKFMVYLQKENIIDESGMPKERFSAEFPKEGPSILRIQQVVRGDSAAYFCASSPIGSGNTIYFGEGSWLTVV.

This clonotype showed up just a few times. The CDR3 DNA follows: TGTGCCAGCAGTTCGTATCAGCCCCAGCATTTT. Translating gives CASSSYQPQHF. This rearrangement joins TRBV6-1 to TRBJ1-5; the D is unclear. Germline V CDR1 and CDR2: MNHNS, SASEGT. Trimming left V 5 bases short and J 5 bases short, with 4 bases between. The CDR3 contains 11 residues.

This chain joins TRBV18 and TRBJ1-1, with a weak D call TRBD1 (5 bases). The CDR3 is 12 residues long. Trimming stripped 8 bases from V and 10 bases from J, with 17 bases between. Germline-derived CDR1 and CDR2 are KGHSH and LQKENI. The CDR3 spells CASDHAGLGAFF. CDR3 DNA sequence: TGTGCCAGCGATCACGCGGGGCTAGGAGCTTTCTTT.